One and the same sample provided the 29 T cell receptor beta chains below, sequenced in a study of identical twins. Each CDR3 protein is one row after TCRdb ran MiXCR on the 5' RACE reads. The sample includes some 270,000 distinct CDR3 sequences, about 8.9% seen only once; the top ten take 2.5% to 3.5%. This same sample was also taken into another study, of yellow fever vaccine responses in identical twins.

The sequenced material came from CD8+ T cells sorted from blood. The source of these receptors is a woman aged 18 to 35 in good health.

This clonotype was seen repeatedly, ten times or more. This chain links TRBV7-9 with TRBJ2-7, with unresolved D. V lost 5 bases to trimming and J lost 2 bases, with 7 bases between them. The germline V gene has CDR1 SEHNR and CDR2 FQNEAQ (reference sequence). This CDR3 has 12 residues. This CDR3 is CASSPRPYEQYF. CDR3 coding DNA: TGTGCCAGCAGCCCTCGACCCTACGAGCAGTACTTC.

This clonotype was seen ten or more times. The CDR3 DNA reads as TGTGCCAGCAGCCCATCCAGGGTACTAGCGGGAGTTGTTGAGCAGTTCTTC. It codes for CASSPSRVLAGVVEQFF. This chain links TRBV7-9 with TRBJ2-1, with 11 bases aligning to TRBD2. Per the germline V gene, CDR1 is SEHNR and CDR2 is FQNEAQ (reference sequence). The J segment lost 9 bases and the V segment lost 5 bases, leaving 15 bases of the junction unmatched. The CDR3 is made up of 17 amino acids.

This clonotype was counted a few times. The chain combines TRBV10-3 with TRBJ1-2; D uncertain. With 4 bases removed from V and 4 bases from J, the gap between germline ends came to 7 bases. CDR1 is ENHRY and CDR2 is SYGVKD in the germline V gene. The CDR3 runs to 12 residues. The CDR3 sequence: CAISVEIYGYTF. CDR3 coding DNA: TGTGCCATCAGTGTGGAGATCTATGGCTACACCTTC.

Ten or more counts support this clonotype. The CDR3 region has the DNA TGTGCCAGCAGGGGGGACTCCCAGGATACGCAGTATTTT. Protein product: CASRGDSQDTQYF. This chain uses TRBV6-1 with TRBJ2-3; weak D call: TRBD2 (6 bases). Per the germline V gene, CDR1 is MNHNS and CDR2 is SASEGT. This CDR3 has 13 residues. The V end was cut by 6 bases, the J end by 6 bases, with 13 bases between.

CDR3 DNA: TGTGCCAGCAGTCCCCGGGACAGGGGCAAGGAGCAGTACTTC. It yields the protein CASSPRDRGKEQYF. The chain recombines TRBV6-1 with TRBJ2-7, with TRBD1 matching 10 bases. Germline V lookup: CDR1 MNHNS, CDR2 SASEGT. V gave up 5 bases and J gave up 7 bases; unmatched junction bases: 8. The CDR3 sequence is 14 residues long.

This clonotype turned up a few times. V gene TRBV18 combines with J gene TRBJ2-6; 9 bases agree with TRBD1. This CDR3 is built from 18 residues. Looked up from germline, CDR1 is KGHSH and CDR2 is LQKENI. The ends lost 3 bases at V and 2 bases at J; junction bases unmatched: 8. This chain's CDR3 is CASSPLDRGMAGANVLTF. CDR3 in DNA: TGTGCCAGCTCACCGCTGGACAGGGGTATGGCTGGGGCCAACGTCCTGACTTTC.

In its sample, this clonotype was seen many times. The CDR3 coding sequence is TGTGCCATCAGTGACCTACACCACAATGAGCAGTTCTTC. Its translation is CAISDLHHNEQFF. The chain is built from TRBV10-3 and TRBJ2-1; D remains unclear. The germline V gene has CDR1 ENHRY and CDR2 SYGVKD. Trimming took 3 bases from V and 5 from J, leaving 8 bases between them. CDR3 length equals 13 residues.

This clonotype occurred a few times. The chain joins TRBV4-1 to TRBJ2-5; 9 bases match TRBD2. This CDR3 has 16 residues. J gave up 0 bases and V 1 base, and 3 bases lay outside the gene matches. Germline values: CDR1 MGHRA, CDR2 YSYEKL. CDR3 protein: CASSQVLAGYQETQYF. CDR3 sequence (DNA): TGCGCCAGCAGCCAAGTACTAGCGGGCTACCAAGAGACCCAGTACTTC.

This clonotype was detected a few times. The chain links TRBV9 to TRBJ2-1; D remains unclear. V gave up 1 base and J gave up 6 bases, with 11 bases separating them. The CDR3 extends over 14 amino acids. The V gene's germline CDR1 is SGDLS and CDR2 YYNGEE. The CDR3 DNA reads as TGTGCCAGCAGCGTAAGGACCGTTGCCAATGAGCAGTTCTTC. This sequence encodes CASSVRTVANEQFF.

A few counts support this clonotype. The chain links TRBV28 to TRBJ2-7, with D possibly being TRBD1 (6 bases). Trimming took 5 bases from V and 3 from J, leaving 14 bases between them. Germline assignment: CDR1 MDHEN and CDR2 SYDVKM. The CDR3 covers 14 residues. CDR3 sequence reads: CASSQTGTHYEQYF. The CDR3 DNA sequence: TGTGCCAGCAGTCAAACCGGGACACACTACGAGCAGTACTTC.

This clonotype was recorded a few times. The rearrangement links TRBV7-8 to TRBJ2-7; weak D call: TRBD2 (6 bases). Trimming took off 0 bases at V and 7 bases at J, with 19 bases between the two ends. The CDR3 has 16 amino acids. Germline V gene data show CDR1 as SGHVS and CDR2 as FQNEAQ. The CDR3 region is CASSLALGDLPREQYF. The CDR3 bases are TGTGCCAGCAGCTTAGCGCTGGGGGACTTACCTCGGGAGCAGTACTTC.

This clonotype was counted between two and nine times. The gene calls are TRBV4-3 and TRBJ2-7, with TRBD2 as a possible D gene (7 bases). The germline V gene encodes CDR1 LGHNA and CDR2 YSLEER. CDR3 length: 16 residues. Trimming pared 0 bases from V and 1 base from J, leaving 13 bases between. The CDR3 is CASSQEIGGASYEQYF. The CDR3 DNA follows: TGCGCCAGCAGCCAAGAGATAGGGGGGGCGTCCTACGAGCAGTACTTC.

The rearrangement uses TRBV10-3 and TRBJ2-1; D is undetermined. The V and J ends lost 8 bases and 6 bases respectively, with 14 bases between them. The germline gives CDR1 ENHRY, CDR2 SYGVKD. There are 13 residues in the CDR3. The CDR3 coding sequence is TGTGCCATCTTCTCCGGAGTTGGCAATGAGCAGTTCTTC. It specifies CAIFSGVGNEQFF.

J is TRBJ2-7 and V is TRBV5-6, with 9 bases lining up with TRBD1. J gave up 2 bases and V 6 bases, and 9 bases lay outside the gene matches. This CDR3 contains 15 residues. The germline CDR1 and CDR2 sequences are SGHDT and YYEEEE. The CDR3 protein is CASTRGDRETYEQYF. In DNA, the CDR3 is TGTGCCAGCACACGAGGGGACAGGGAAACCTACGAGCAGTACTTC.

This clonotype was observed at least ten times. The V call is TRBV5-5, the J call TRBJ2-7; 7 nucleotides line up with TRBD1. In germline, CDR1 is SGHKS, CDR2 YYEKEE (reference sequence). J was trimmed by 5 bases and V by 4 bases; bases with no gene match: 6. This CDR3 is 13 amino acids long. In DNA, the CDR3 is TGTGCCAGCAGCCCCCGGGACAGCCACGAGCAGTACTTC. Residues: CASSPRDSHEQYF. Supplemented by reference TRBV5-5 and TRBJ2-7, the full variable domain reads DAGVTQSPTHLIKTRGQQVTLRCSPISGHKSVSWYQQVLGQGPQFIFQYYEKEERGRGNFPDRFSARQFPNYSSELNVNALLLGDSALYLCASSPRDSHEQYFGPGTRLTVT.

This clonotype has ten or more counts. The chain has TRBV29-1 and TRBJ2-1; weak D call: TRBD1 (6 bases). The V gene's germline CDR1 is SQVTM and CDR2 ANQGSEA. Trimming took off 4 bases at V and 1 base at J, with 20 bases between the two ends. This CDR3 region has 17 residues. DNA of the CDR3: TGCAGCGTTGGGAGCCGTTTTTACGGGACATCCTACAATGAGCAGTTCTTC. This translates into CSVGSRFYGTSYNEQFF.

This clonotype was picked up a small number of times. This rearrangement joins TRBV7-9 to TRBJ2-5, with D possibly TRBD2 on 6 matching bases. Trimming left V 2 bases short and J 2 bases short, with 12 bases between. The CDR3 is made up of 15 amino acids. Germline CDR1 and CDR2: SEHNR and FQNEAQ (reference sequence). The DNA for the CDR3 is TGTGCCAGCAGCTTATTGGGAGGAGAACAAGAGACCCAGTACTTC. Protein sequence: CASSLLGGEQETQYF.

This clonotype has more than one count but fewer than ten. This sequence joins TRBV6-2 or TRBV6-3 and TRBJ2-1; no clear D gene. The CDR3 spans 14 residues. The germline V gene encodes CDR1 MNHEY and CDR2 SVGEGT. Between the trimmed V and J ends, which lost 10 bases and 0 bases, there was a span of 13 bases. The CDR3 DNA follows: TGTGCCACCTTTCTTCCTAGCTCCTACAATGAGCAGTTCTTC. This translates into CATFLPSSYNEQFF.

This clonotype has at least ten counts. The V gene is TRBV4-3, the J gene TRBJ2-7; possible D gene TRBD2, 6 bases. The CDR3 has 14 amino acids. Between the trimmed V and J ends, which lost 0 bases and 7 bases, there was a span of 13 bases. Looked up from germline, CDR1 is LGHNA and CDR2 is YSLEER. DNA of the CDR3: TGCGCCAGCAGCCAAGATTGGGGGGATCGGGAGCAGTACTTC. It translates to CASSQDWGDREQYF.

This clonotype was seen repeatedly, ten times or more. The chain uses TRBV6-2 or TRBV6-3 and TRBJ2-1; no definite D call. V was clipped by 4 bases and J by 7 bases, with 5 bases between them. Germline lookup yields CDR1 MNHEY and CDR2 SVGEGT. The CDR3 has 11 amino acids. As DNA, the CDR3 is TGTGCCAGCAGTTTGGCTAATGAGCAGTTCTTC. Encoded protein: CASSLANEQFF.

Many counts were recorded for this clonotype. The CDR3 region is CASSTTSSYEQYF. In DNA, the CDR3 is TGTGCCAGCAGTACCACCAGCTCCTACGAGCAGTACTTC. The V call is TRBV7-9, the J call TRBJ2-7; D call uncertain. V shed 6 bases and J shed 0 bases, with 9 bases lying between them. Germline loops: CDR1 SEHNR, CDR2 FQNEAQ (reference sequence). This CDR3 is built from 13 residues.

In its sample, this clonotype was seen many times. A read error may account for a junction end that differs from germline. The chain joins TRBV12-3 or TRBV12-4 to TRBJ1-5; D unresolved. The CDR3 has 14 residues. The CDR3 DNA follows: TGTGCCAGCACTTTATCCAGACTAAATCAGCCCCAGCATTTT. This sequence encodes CASTLSRLNQPQHF.

This clonotype has a handful of counts. The chain links TRBV2 to TRBJ2-3; 14 bases align to TRBD2. CDR1 and CDR2 (germline): SNHLY, FYNNEI. The CDR3 totals 17 residues. V shed 7 bases and J 4 bases; nucleotides not matched to a gene: 10. CDR3 bases: TGTGCCAGCACTAGCTCCTTGGGACTAGCGGGGGCAGATACGCAGTATTTT. Translated: CASTSSLGLAGADTQYF.

This clonotype was seen ten or more times. In nucleotides, the CDR3 is TGCGCCAGCAGCCAAGGGACTTCGGGCCTTTACGAGCAGTACTTC. Translated: CASSQGTSGLYEQYF. The V gene is TRBV4-3, the J gene TRBJ2-7; D may be TRBD2 (5 bases). The CDR3 length is 15 residues. CDR1 and CDR2 (germline): LGHNA, YSLEER. Trimming took off 1 base at V and 4 bases at J, with 14 bases between the two ends.

This rearrangement joins TRBV28 to TRBJ1-1, with D uncertain. This CDR3 has 18 amino acids. Germline V gene lookup returns CDR1 MDHEN and CDR2 SYDVKM. V dropped 5 bases and J dropped 6 bases, with 28 bases sitting between them. CDR3 nucleotide sequence: TGTGCCAGCAGTCCCCGTGGCCGCTCACAGAGGGTAAGGGCTGAAGCTTTCTTT. Translation: CASSPRGRSQRVRAEAFF.

This clonotype was seen more than once but under ten times. This sequence joins TRBV12-3 or TRBV12-4 and TRBJ2-4, with 11 bases aligning to TRBD2. V was pared by 3 bases and J by 1 base, with 17 bases of the junction left unmatched. The CDR3 has 21 amino acids. CDR3 sequence: CASSFRDRLAGLALAKNIQYF. Here the CDR3 DNA reads TGTGCCAGCAGTTTTAGGGATCGACTAGCGGGGTTGGCCTTGGCCAAAAACATTCAGTACTTC.

The genes are TRBV7-9 and TRBJ2-7; D remains unclear. The V end was cut by 1 base, the J end by 2 bases, with 9 bases between. Germline values: CDR1 SEHNR, CDR2 FQNEAQ (reference sequence). This CDR3 has 14 residues. The CDR3 reads CASSLVVVPYEQYF. The CDR3 DNA reads TGTGCCAGCAGCTTAGTAGTGGTCCCCTACGAGCAGTACTTC.

This clonotype was seen a few times. The CDR3, as DNA: TGTGCCTGGAGTGTACGCCTCGGCCCGGACGAGCAGTACTTC. It codes for CAWSVRLGPDEQYF. The V call is TRBV30, the J call TRBJ2-7; the D is unclear. The CDR3 is 14 amino acids. Germline loops: CDR1 GTSNPN, CDR2 SVGIG (reference sequence). Trimming shortened V by 0 bases and J by 5 bases, and 14 bases separated the two germline ends.

The V call is TRBV6-2 or TRBV6-3, the J call TRBJ2-2; maybe TRBD1 (6 bases). Germline loops: CDR1 MNHEY, CDR2 SVGEGT. CDR3 length equals 15 residues. V was cut by 6 bases and J by 9 bases, with 20 bases left in between. The CDR3 region is CASSQLTGFGWELFF. The DNA of the CDR3 is TGTGCCAGCAGCCAACTCACAGGGTTTGGTTGGGAGCTGTTTTTT.